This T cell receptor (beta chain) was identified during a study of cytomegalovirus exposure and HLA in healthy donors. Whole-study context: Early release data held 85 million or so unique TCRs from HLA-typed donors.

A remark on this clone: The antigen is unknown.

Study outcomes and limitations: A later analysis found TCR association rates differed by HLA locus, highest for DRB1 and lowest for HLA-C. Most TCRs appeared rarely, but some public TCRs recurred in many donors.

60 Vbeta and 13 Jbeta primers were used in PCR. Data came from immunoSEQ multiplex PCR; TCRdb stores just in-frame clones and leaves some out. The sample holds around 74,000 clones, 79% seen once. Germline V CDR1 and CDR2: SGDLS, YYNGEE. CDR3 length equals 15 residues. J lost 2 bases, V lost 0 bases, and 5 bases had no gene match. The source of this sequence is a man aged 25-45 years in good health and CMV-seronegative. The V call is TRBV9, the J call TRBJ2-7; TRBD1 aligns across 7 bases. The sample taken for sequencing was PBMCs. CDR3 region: CASSVGTGVAYEQYF. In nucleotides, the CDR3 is TGTGCCAGCAGCGTAGGGACAGGTGTAGCCTACGAGCAGTACTTC.